This TCR beta chain emerged from a study of beta chain features in type 1 diabetes. Germline V gene sequence: CDR1 PRHDT, CDR2 FYEKMQ (reference sequence). This CDR3 has 17 residues. The germline V and J ends were trimmed by 2 bases and 4 bases, with 18 bases remaining between them. General study findings and limits: Among all four CD4+ subsets, Type 1 diabetes patients had TCRB CDR3s that were moderately but significantly shorter.

In the case of this clone: Its antigen is unknown.

Investigators reverse transcribed all isolated RNA, so they sequenced expressed TCRB transcripts. The repertoire was sequenced with immunoSEQ multiplex PCR; TCRdb's copy has only in-frame clones and lacks some. The table includes approximately 30,000 clones, almost 65% detected once. Sequenced sample: Tregs from blood. The V and J genes are TRBV13 and TRBJ2-1, with D possibly TRBD2 on 5 matching bases. This TCR derives from a woman in her twenties or thirties with type 1 diabetes. CDR3 protein: CASSLRRGLDLYNEQFF. CDR3 in DNA: TGTGCCAGCAGCTTACGTCGCGGACTGGACCTTTACAATGAGCAGTTCTTC.